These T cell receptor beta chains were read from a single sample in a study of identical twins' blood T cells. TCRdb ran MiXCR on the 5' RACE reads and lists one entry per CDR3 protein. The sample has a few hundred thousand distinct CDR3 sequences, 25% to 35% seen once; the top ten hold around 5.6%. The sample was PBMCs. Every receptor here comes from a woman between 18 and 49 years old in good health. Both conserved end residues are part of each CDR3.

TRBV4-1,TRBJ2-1,CASSPGTSNEQFF
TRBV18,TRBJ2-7,CASSPSGPRNEQYF
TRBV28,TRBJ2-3,CASLTTGDTQYF
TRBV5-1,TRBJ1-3,CASSLAGGSGNTIYF
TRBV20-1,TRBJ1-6,CSARSGSNNSPLHF
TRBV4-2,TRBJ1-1,CAGSPLKGQGSTEAFF
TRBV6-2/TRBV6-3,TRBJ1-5,CASSYLGAVQPQHF
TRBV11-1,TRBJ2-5,CASSLSTLGWTQYF
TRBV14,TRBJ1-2,CASSRQASNYGHTF
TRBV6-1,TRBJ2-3,CAAAVVGTDTQYF
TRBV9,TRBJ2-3,CASSDDSDTQYF
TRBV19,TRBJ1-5,CASNEGMDHQPQHF
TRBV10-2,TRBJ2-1,CASSLDRASYNEQFF
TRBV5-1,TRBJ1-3,CASSSGGAVWNTIYF
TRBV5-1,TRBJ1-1,CASRHTGYTEAFF
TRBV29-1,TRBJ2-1,CSVVPRGTENEQFF
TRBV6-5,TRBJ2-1,CASSYSTSGRLYNEQFF
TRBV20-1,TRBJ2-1,CSARDDLAGGPSYNEQFF
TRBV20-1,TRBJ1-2,CSARDMTGWPNYGYTF
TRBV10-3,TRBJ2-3,CAISDAREDTQYF
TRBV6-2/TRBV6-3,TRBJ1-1,CASSYSSGGTEAFF
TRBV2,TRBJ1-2,CARRGVTDYGYTF
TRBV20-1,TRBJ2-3,CSGRLADTHYF
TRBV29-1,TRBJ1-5,CSVVSGDDQPQHF
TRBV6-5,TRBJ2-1,CASSPWTSGGLGEQFF
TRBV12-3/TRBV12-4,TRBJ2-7,CASSPQGLSYEQYF